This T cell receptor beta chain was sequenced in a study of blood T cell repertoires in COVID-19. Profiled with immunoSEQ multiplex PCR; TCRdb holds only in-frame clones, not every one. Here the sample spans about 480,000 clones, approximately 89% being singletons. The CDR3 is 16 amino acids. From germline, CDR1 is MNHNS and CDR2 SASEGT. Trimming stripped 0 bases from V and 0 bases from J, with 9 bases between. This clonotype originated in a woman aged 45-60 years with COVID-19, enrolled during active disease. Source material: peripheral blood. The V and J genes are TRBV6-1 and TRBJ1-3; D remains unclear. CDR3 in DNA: TGTGCCAGCAGTGAAGCTCTTCCAGGCTCTGGAAACACCATATATTTT. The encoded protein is CASSEALPGSGNTIYF.